This T cell receptor (beta chain) was captured by sequencing in a study of PD-1 blockade in classical Hodgkin lymphoma. Study outcomes and limitations: Baseline diversity resembling that of newly diagnosed patients was seen in complete responders.

This clone was found once. Antigen unknown. All patients experienced relapse after autologous stem cell transplantation, and brentuximab vedotin exposure was variable. The CDR3 contains 14 residues. The V end was cut by 7 bases, the J end by 10 bases, with 20 bases between. Germline values: CDR1 SNHLY, CDR2 FYNNEI. Sequencing used immunoSEQ multiplex PCR; TCRdb keeps in-frame clones, though not all of them. The sample lists 50,000 to 85,000 clones, around 75% seen once, with about 9.8% in the top ten. The sequence came from a human donor with classical Hodgkin lymphoma. The chain carries TRBV2 and TRBJ2-1, with a tentative D call TRBD2 (6 bases). The starting material was peripheral blood mononuclear cells (PBMCs), obtained before the second cycle of nivolumab. DNA for the CDR3: TGTGCCAGCACCACAACTAGCTGGGTTATGGAGCAGTTCTTC. Protein: CASTTTSWVMEQFF.